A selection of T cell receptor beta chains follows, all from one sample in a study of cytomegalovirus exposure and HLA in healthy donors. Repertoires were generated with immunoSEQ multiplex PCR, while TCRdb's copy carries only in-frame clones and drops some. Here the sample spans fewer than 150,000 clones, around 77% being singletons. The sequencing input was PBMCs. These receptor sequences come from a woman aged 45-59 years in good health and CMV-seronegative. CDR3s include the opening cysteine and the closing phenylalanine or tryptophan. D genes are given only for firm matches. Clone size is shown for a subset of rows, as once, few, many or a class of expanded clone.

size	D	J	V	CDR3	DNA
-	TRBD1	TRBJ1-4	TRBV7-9	CSSSLGQGATHEKLFF	TGTTCCAGCAGCCTAGGACAGGGGGCGACTCATGAAAAACTGTTTTTT
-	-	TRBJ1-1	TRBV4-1	CASSLDGGAWTEAFF	TGCGCCAGCAGCCTGGACGGGGGGGCATGGACTGAAGCTTTCTTT
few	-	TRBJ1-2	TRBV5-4	CASSPGTMRRYGYTF	TGTGCCAGCAGCCCCGGGACAATGAGGCGGTATGGCTACACCTTC
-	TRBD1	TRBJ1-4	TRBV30	CAWTARRQGATNEKLFF	TGTGCCTGGACAGCCAGGCGACAGGGGGCAACTAATGAAAAACTGTTTTTT
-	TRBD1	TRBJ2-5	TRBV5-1	CASSPGQGMSQETQYF	TGCGCCAGCAGCCCCGGACAGGGAATGAGCCAAGAGACCCAGTACTTC
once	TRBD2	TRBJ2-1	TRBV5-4	CASSLAGPYNEQFF	TGTGCCAGCAGCTTAGCGGGACCCTACAATGAGCAGTTCTTC
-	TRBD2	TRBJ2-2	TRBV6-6	CASSSGQSGIGELFF	TGTGCCAGCAGCTCTGGACAAAGCGGGATCGGGGAGCTGTTTTTT
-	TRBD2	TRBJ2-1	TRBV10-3	CAISSNSGDSYNEQFF	TGTGCCATCAGCAGCAATAGCGGGGACTCCTACAATGAGCAGTTCTTC
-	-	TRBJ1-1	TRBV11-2	CASSFAFRGTEAFF	TGTGCCAGCAGCTTCGCATTCAGGGGTACTGAAGCTTTCTTT
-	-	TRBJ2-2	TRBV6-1	CASSDRQGYTGELFF	TGTGCCAGCAGTGATCGGCAGGGATACACCGGGGAGCTGTTTTTT
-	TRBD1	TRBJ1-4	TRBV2	CASTMTGERNEKLFF	TGTGCCAGCACTATGACAGGGGAGAGGAATGAAAAACTGTTTTTT
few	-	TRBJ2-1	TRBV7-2	CASSLWGQGHNEQFF	TGTGCCAGCAGCTTATGGGGGCAAGGTCACAATGAGCAGTTCTTC
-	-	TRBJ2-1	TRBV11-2	CASSKWEYNEQFF	TGTGCCAGCAGCAAATGGGAGTACAATGAGCAGTTCTTC
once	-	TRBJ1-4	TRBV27	CASSLSPPVGANEKLFF	TGTGCCAGCAGTTTATCCCCCCCAGTCGGGGCTAATGAAAAACTGTTTTTT
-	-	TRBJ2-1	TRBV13	CASSSGTFSYNEQFF	TGTGCCAGCAGCTCGGGGACATTCTCCTACAATGAGCAGTTCTTC
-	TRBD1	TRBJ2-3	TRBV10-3	CAISVGVDRGGDTQYF	TGTGCCATCAGTGTGGGTGTGGACAGGGGGGGAGATACGCAGTATTTT
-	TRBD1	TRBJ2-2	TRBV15	CATSRDRDRGLTGELFF	TGTGCCACCAGCAGAGATCGAGACAGGGGGCTTACCGGGGAGCTGTTTTTT
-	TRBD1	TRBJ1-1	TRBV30	CAWWDRGHTEAFF	TGTGCCTGGTGGGACAGGGGGCACACTGAAGCTTTCTTT
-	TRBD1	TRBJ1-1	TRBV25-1	CASSGTGLLTEAFF	TGTGCCAGTTCCGGGACAGGGTTACTTACTGAAGCTTTCTTT
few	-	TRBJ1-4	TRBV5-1	CASSLSPQGPTNEKLFF	TGCGCCAGCAGCTTGTCCCCTCAGGGGCCAACTAATGAAAAACTGTTTTTT
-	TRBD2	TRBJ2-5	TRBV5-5	CASSLPSGVGLGTQYF	TGTGCCAGCAGCTTACCCAGCGGGGTGGGGCTCGGGACCCAGTACTTC
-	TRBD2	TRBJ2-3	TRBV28	CASSLSLLAGAFTDTQYF	TGTGCCAGCAGTTTATCCTTGCTAGCGGGGGCCTTCACAGATACGCAGTATTTT
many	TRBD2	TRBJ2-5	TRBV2	CASSERGGSGETQYF	TGTGCCAGCAGTGAGCGGGGGGGTTCCGGAGAGACCCAGTACTTC
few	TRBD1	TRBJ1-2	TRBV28	CASSLGQGNYGYTF	TGTGCCAGCAGTTTAGGACAGGGGAACTATGGCTACACCTTC
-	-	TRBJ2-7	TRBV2	CASSAGQGSHEQYF	TGTGCCAGCAGTGCCGGGCAGGGTTCCCACGAGCAGTACTTC
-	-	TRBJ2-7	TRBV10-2	CASRQVSYEQYF	TGCGCCAGCAGACAGGTTTCCTACGAGCAGTACTTC
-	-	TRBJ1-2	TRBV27	CASSFTSLWGYTF	TGTGCCAGCAGTTTTACGAGCTTGTGGGGCTACACCTTC
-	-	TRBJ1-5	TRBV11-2	CASSLAGRFQPQHF	TGTGCCAGCAGCCTCGCCGGGAGGTTCCAGCCCCAGCATTTT
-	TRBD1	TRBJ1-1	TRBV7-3	CASSQTGGRGDTEAFF	TGTGCCAGCAGTCAAACAGGGGGTAGAGGTGACACTGAAGCTTTCTTT
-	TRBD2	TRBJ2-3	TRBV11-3	CASSPLAGSTDTQYF	TGTGCCAGCAGCCCATTAGCGGGGAGCACAGATACGCAGTATTTT
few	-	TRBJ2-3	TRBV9	CASSVNPAGEMVSPDTQYF	TGTGCCAGCAGCGTAAATCCCGCGGGTGAGATGGTGAGTCCAGATACGCAGTATTTT
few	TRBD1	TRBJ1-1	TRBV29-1	CSVGQGGNTEAFF	TGCAGCGTTGGACAGGGCGGGAACACTGAAGCTTTCTTT
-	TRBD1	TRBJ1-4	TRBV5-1	CASSPDRDNEKLFF	TGCGCCAGCAGCCCCGACAGGGACAATGAAAAACTGTTTTTT
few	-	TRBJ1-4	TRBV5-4	CASSLDPGGGEKLFF	TGTGCCAGCAGCTTGGATCCGGGGGGGGGTGAAAAACTGTTTTTT
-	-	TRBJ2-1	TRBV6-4	CASSDSAASSYNEQFF	TGTGCCAGCAGTGACTCTGCGGCTAGCTCCTACAATGAGCAGTTCTTC
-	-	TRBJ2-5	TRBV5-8	CASSFLQETQYF	TGTGCCAGCAGCTTTCTCCAAGAGACCCAGTACTTC
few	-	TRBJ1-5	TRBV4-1	CASSQVGHSNQPQHF	TGCGCCAGCAGCCAAGTTGGACATAGCAATCAGCCCCAGCATTTT
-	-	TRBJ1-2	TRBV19	CASSGGSGNGYTF	TGTGCCAGTAGCGGCGGCAGCGGGAATGGCTACACCTTC
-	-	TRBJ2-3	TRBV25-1	CASRNRAGDTQYF	TGTGCCAGCAGAAACAGGGCAGGAGATACGCAGTATTTT
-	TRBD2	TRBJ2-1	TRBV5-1	CASSFSGGAYNEQFF	TGCGCCAGCAGCTTCAGCGGGGGTGCCTACAATGAGCAGTTCTTC
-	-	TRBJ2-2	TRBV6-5	CASRRGLNTGELFF	TGTGCCAGCAGGCGCGGGTTGAACACCGGGGAGCTGTTTTTT
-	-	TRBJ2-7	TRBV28	CASSPDARYYEQYF	TGTGCCAGCAGCCCCGACGCGAGGTACTACGAGCAGTACTTC
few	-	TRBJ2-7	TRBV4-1	CASSQVGGTTPYEQYF	TGCGCCAGCAGCCAAGTCGGCGGGACGACCCCCTACGAGCAGTACTTC
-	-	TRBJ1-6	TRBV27	CASSQGRGFNSPLHF	TGTGCCAGCAGTCAAGGAAGAGGGTTCAATTCACCCCTCCACTTT
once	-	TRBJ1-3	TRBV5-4	CASSLRGTGNTIYF	TGTGCCAGCAGCTTGCGAGGGACTGGAAACACCATATATTTT
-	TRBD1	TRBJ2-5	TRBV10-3	CAISAGTGSGETQYF	TGTGCCATCAGCGCCGGGACAGGGAGCGGCGAGACCCAGTACTTC
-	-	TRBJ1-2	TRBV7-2	CASGTGAEERYTF	TGTGCCAGCGGGACTGGGGCTGAGGAGCGCTACACCTTC
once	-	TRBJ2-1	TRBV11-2	CASSRPARGLYNEQFF	TGTGCCAGCAGCCGCCCGGCTAGAGGCCTTTACAATGAGCAGTTCTTC
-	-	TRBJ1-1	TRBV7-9	CASSLRGSPEAFF	TGTGCCAGCAGCTTACGAGGCAGCCCTGAAGCTTTCTTT
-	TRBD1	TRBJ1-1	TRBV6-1	CASSRTGDTEAFF	TGTGCCAGCAGTCGTACAGGGGACACTGAAGCTTTCTTT
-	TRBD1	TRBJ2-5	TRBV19	CASSTDRVPYF	TGTGCCAGTAGTACCGACAGGGTCCCATACTTC
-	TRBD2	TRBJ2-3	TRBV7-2	CASSLVPSGALSTDTQYF	TGTGCCAGCAGCTTAGTCCCTAGCGGGGCTTTGAGCACAGATACGCAGTATTTT
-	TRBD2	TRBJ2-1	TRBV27	CASSASGTSEFF	TGTGCCAGCAGTGCATCCGGGACTAGCGAGTTCTTC
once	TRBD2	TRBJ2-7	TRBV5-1	CASSLASGVGIEQYF	TGCGCCAGCAGCTTGGCTAGCGGGGTTGGGATCGAGCAGTACTTC